The 16 T cell receptor beta chains given below trace back to one sample, sequenced in a study of cytomegalovirus exposure and HLA in healthy donors (dated by TCRdb to between 2016 and 2019). Libraries were prepared through the immunoSEQ multiplex PCR assay. The immuneACCESS repertoire file appears here via TCRdb, limited to in-frame rearrangements. These files lack a portion of the clones; in checked studies, under half of the deficit traces to unresolved V genes, and the cause of the others is not known. The sample table lists 95,000 to 150,000 clones, about 94% of them with a count of one. 1% to 1.5% of the sample goes to the ten largest clones. The specimen was PBMCs. These receptors were taken from a woman aged 18-35 years in good health and CMV-seronegative.

This clone has just one count. The gene calls are TRBV19 and TRBJ1-3; D may be TRBD1 (6 bases). CDR3 size: 15 residues. V lost 7 bases, J lost 1 base, and 14 bases lay in between. Germline V lookup: CDR1 LNHDA, CDR2 SQIVND (reference sequence). The DNA for the CDR3 is TGTGCCAGTACCCCTATGGACAGATCTGGAAACACCATATATTTT. Protein: CASTPMDRSGNTIYF.

This chain connects TRBV28 to TRBJ2-1; D is unresolved. The CDR3 runs to 11 residues. Germline CDR1 MDHEN, CDR2 SYDVKM. Deletions cut 4 bases from V and 15 bases from J, with 13 bases between. As DNA, the CDR3 is TGTGCCAGCAGTTCAACCGATTGGAGGTTCTTC. Protein: CASSSTDWRFF.

This clone was detected only once. V usage is TRBV27 and J usage is TRBJ2-6; TRBD1 matches at 9 bases. Germline lookup yields CDR1 MNHEY and CDR2 SMNVEV (reference sequence). V lost 8 bases and J lost 0; bases outside the gene matches: 5. The CDR3 consists of 16 residues. The CDR3 loop reads CASRQGVISGANVLTF. The DNA for the CDR3 is TGTGCCAGCCGACAGGGGGTTATCTCTGGGGCCAACGTCCTGACTTTC.

The rearrangement uses TRBV7-9 and TRBJ2-1; D unclear. CDR1 SEHNR and CDR2 FQNEAQ come from the germline V gene (reference sequence). The CDR3 is 12 residues long. The V end was cut by 5 bases, the J end by 10 bases, with 12 bases between. The CDR3 region is CASSPDRVEQFF. DNA for the CDR3: TGTGCCAGCAGCCCTGACCGGGTCGAGCAGTTCTTC.

The rearrangement links TRBV9 to TRBJ1-4, with TRBD1 identical over 8 bases. With 0 bases clipped from V and 7 bases from J, the junction kept 8 bases outside the gene matches. Germline-derived CDR1 and CDR2 are SGDLS and YYNGEE. CDR3 length: 16 amino acids. The CDR3 sequence: CASSVAPTGAGEKLFF. The DNA for the CDR3 is TGTGCCAGCAGCGTAGCTCCGACAGGGGCGGGTGAAAAACTGTTTTTT.

The rearrangement uses TRBV10-1 and TRBJ2-3, with D perhaps matching TRBD1 (5 bases). Germline V CDR1 and CDR2: WNHNN, SYGVQD (reference sequence). Between the trimmed V and J ends, which lost 3 bases and 6 bases, there was a span of 13 bases. This CDR3 comprises 14 residues. The CDR3 protein is CASSDRELLDTQYF. CDR3 DNA sequence: TGCGCCAGCAGTGACAGGGAATTATTGGATACGCAGTATTTT.

The rearrangement links TRBV2 to TRBJ1-6; TRBD1 might be the D (6 bases). CDR1 is SNHLY and CDR2 is FYNNEI in the germline V gene. This CDR3 is built from 15 residues. Deletions cut 8 bases from V and 2 bases from J, with 13 bases between. The CDR3 spells CASLGGGPYNSPLHF. The CDR3 bases are TGTGCCAGCTTGGGGGGGGGCCCCTATAATTCACCCCTCCACTTT. The variable domain in full, completed from reference TRBV2 and TRBJ1-6, reads EPEVTQTPSHQVTQMGQEVILRCVPISNHLYFYWYRQILGQKVEFLVSFYNNEISEKSEIFDDQFSVERPDGSNFTLKIRSTKLEDSAMYFCASLGGGPYNSPLHFGNGTRLTVT.

This chain joins TRBV6-5 and TRBJ1-5; TRBD1 matches 8 bases. This CDR3 comprises 14 residues. CDR1 is MNHEY, CDR2 SVGAGI, per germline. The J segment lost 2 bases and the V segment lost 6 bases, leaving 3 bases of the junction unmatched. This CDR3 reads CASSPGQGNQPQHF. For the CDR3, the DNA is TGTGCCAGCAGCCCGGGACAGGGCAATCAGCCCCAGCATTTT.

The rearrangement uses TRBV27 and TRBJ2-5; no firm D call. This CDR3 region has 13 residues. Trimming pared 5 bases from V and 5 bases from J, leaving 12 bases between. Germline V gene sequence: CDR1 MNHEY, CDR2 SMNVEV (reference sequence). CDR3 DNA sequence: TGTGCCAGCAGTGTTTTCCTCGGTGAGACCCAGTACTTC. Translating gives CASSVFLGETQYF.

The gene calls are TRBV6-1 and TRBJ2-2, with 12 nucleotides matching TRBD2. The CDR3 contains 17 residues. The V and J ends lost 4 bases and 0 bases, in that order; junction bases with no gene match: 3. Germline values: CDR1 MNHNS, CDR2 SASEGT. This chain's CDR3 is CASSVSSGGANTGELFF. CDR3 DNA sequence: TGTGCCAGCAGTGTTTCTAGCGGGGGGGCGAACACCGGGGAGCTGTTTTTT.

This chain links TRBV27 with TRBJ1-2, with TRBD1 as a possible D gene (5 bases). CDR3 size: 17 residues. Germline V gene sequence: CDR1 MNHEY, CDR2 SMNVEV (reference sequence). Trimming removed 0 bases at V and 3 bases at J, with 17 bases between. The CDR3 loop is CASSLSGWGPGDYGYTF. The DNA of the CDR3 is TGTGCCAGCAGTTTATCGGGTTGGGGCCCCGGTGACTATGGCTACACCTTC.

CDR3 nucleotides: TGTGCCTGGGGTCAAAACAGGGTCCGGGAGCAGTACTTC. It is translated as CAWGQNRVREQYF. The J gene is TRBJ2-7, the V gene TRBV30, with a tentative D call TRBD1 (6 bases). Deletions cut 5 bases from V and 7 bases from J, with 18 bases between. CDR1 GTSNPN and CDR2 SVGIG come from the germline V gene (reference sequence). This CDR3 is built from 13 residues.

This sequence joins TRBV28 and TRBJ2-7; TRBD1 matches at 7 bases. CDR1 is MDHEN and CDR2 is SYDVKM in the germline V gene. This CDR3 has 12 amino acids. After removal of 8 bases from V and 2 bases from J, the junction contained 3 bases not matched to a gene. CDR3: CASQTGPYEQYF. In nucleotides, the CDR3 is TGTGCCAGCCAGACAGGGCCCTACGAGCAGTACTTC.

The genes are TRBV4-2 and TRBJ2-3; TRBD2 might be the D (7 bases). With 0 bases removed from V and 10 bases from J, the gap between germline ends came to 17 bases. The CDR3 is made up of 15 amino acids. CDR1 and CDR2 (germline): LGHNA, YNFKEQ. CDR3 amino acids: CASSQEGAGAASQYF. CDR3 nucleotides: TGTGCCAGCAGCCAAGAAGGTGCGGGGGCAGCCTCGCAGTATTTT.

The chain uses TRBV4-2 and TRBJ2-5; the D is unclear. The CDR3 totals 13 residues. Trimming pared 0 bases from V and 4 bases from J, leaving 6 bases between. Germline V gene lookup returns CDR1 LGHNA and CDR2 YNFKEQ. CDR3 coding DNA: TGTGCCAGCAGCCAAGAGTTCCTAGAGACCCAGTACTTC. It specifies CASSQEFLETQYF.

The rearrangement uses TRBV5-4 and TRBJ2-1; D gene uncertain. Trimming left V 1 base short and J 0 bases short, with 5 bases between. The germline V gene encodes CDR1 SGHNT and CDR2 YYREEE (reference sequence). The CDR3 totals 14 residues. The DNA of the CDR3 is TGTGCCAGCAGCTTGTCCGGCTCCTACAATGAGCAGTTCTTC. Encoded protein: CASSLSGSYNEQFF.